The present entry profiles one T cell receptor beta chain with its context. Its cognate antigen is unknown. Libraries were made from TCR beta cDNA, and they carried unique molecular identifiers. T cells numbering about 0.9 to 11 million yielded cDNA molecules that totaled about 500,000. TCRdb ran MiXCR on the PCR reads and lists one entry per CDR3 protein. The table has 600,000 to 750,000 distinct CDR3 sequences, 55% to 60% seen once; the top ten hold over 9%. Germline V lookup: CDR1 MNHNS, CDR2 SASEGT. V lost 6 bases to trimming and J lost 9 bases; unmatched junction nucleotides: 14. The CDR3 consists of 15 residues. The data stem from a study of post-analysis software for immune sequencing data. The study's findings and limits: A handful of TRBV segments were significantly more frequent in patients than in controls. TRBV5-6, TRBV5-1 and TRBV20-1 were among these segments.

This TCR derives from a girl aged 2-15 years with multiple sclerosis. Input material: blood. The rearrangement joins TRBV6-1 to TRBJ1-5; 7 bases are a match to TRBD1. CDR3 in DNA: TGTGCCAGCAGCCACAACACAGGGGCCGGAGGGCCCCAGCATTTT. Its protein is CASSHNTGAGGPQHF.